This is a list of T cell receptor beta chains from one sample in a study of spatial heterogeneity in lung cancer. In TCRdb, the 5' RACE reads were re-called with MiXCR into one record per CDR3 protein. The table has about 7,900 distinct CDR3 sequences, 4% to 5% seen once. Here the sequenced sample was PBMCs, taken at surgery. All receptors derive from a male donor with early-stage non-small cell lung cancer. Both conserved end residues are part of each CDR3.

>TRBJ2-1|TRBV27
CASSPPSGTSLSNEQFF
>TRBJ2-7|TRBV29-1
CSVVEQVEQYF
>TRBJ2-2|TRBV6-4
CASMAAPNTGELFF
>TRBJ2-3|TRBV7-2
CASSSDWNTDTQYF
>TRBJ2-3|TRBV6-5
CASSYSSASDTQYF
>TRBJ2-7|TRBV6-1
CASSDTGEAYEQYF
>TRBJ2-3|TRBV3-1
CASSQVLSSHDTQYF
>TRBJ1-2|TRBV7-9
CASTLAIGANYGYTF
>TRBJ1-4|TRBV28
CATGQGNEKLFF
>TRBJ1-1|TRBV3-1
CASSPKQGARTEAFF
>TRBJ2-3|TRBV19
CASSIGSSGVSRDTQYF
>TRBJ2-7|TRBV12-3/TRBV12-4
CASSLTGSYEQYF
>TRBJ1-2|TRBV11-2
CASSLKGRRGYTF
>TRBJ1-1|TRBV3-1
CASSRRRQGETEAFF
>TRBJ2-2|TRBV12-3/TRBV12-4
CASSLDILFSGNTGELFF
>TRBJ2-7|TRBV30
CAWSEEGAEQYF
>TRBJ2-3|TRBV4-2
CASSQEATSGADTQYF
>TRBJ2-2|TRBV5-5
CASSLQMNTGELFF
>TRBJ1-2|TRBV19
CASTNSYGYTF
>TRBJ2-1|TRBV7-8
CASSPTSGGAFYNEQFF
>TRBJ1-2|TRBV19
CATQVTYGYTF
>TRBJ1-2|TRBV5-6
CASSLGQDGYTF
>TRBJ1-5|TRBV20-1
CSAPDRSYNQPQHF
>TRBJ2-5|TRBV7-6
CASSSVAETQYF
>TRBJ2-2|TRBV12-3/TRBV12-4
CASSSGTSGSGELFF
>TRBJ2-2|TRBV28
CASSDTGFSNTGELFF
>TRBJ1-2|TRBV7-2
CASSLAQSAYGYTF
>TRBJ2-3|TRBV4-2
CASSHRVGGTDTQYF
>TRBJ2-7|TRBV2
CASTLDSPPYEQYF
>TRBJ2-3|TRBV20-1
CSADEGRFTDTQYF
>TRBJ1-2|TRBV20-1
CSAREPGTGVVTF
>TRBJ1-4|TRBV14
CASSQFGEKLFF
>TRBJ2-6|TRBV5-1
CASSSGQGANVLTF
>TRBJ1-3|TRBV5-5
CASSLASNSGNTIYF
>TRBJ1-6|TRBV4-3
CASSQDSTGRRSPLHF
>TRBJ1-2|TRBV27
CASSYTGRADNYGYTF
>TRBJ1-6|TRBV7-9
CASSFTGGNSPLHF
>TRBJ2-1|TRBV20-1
CSAVRPTSGSYNEQFF
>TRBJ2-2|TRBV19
CASSTPSGTGTAGELFF
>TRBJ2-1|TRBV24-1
CATSESGTGLNEQFF
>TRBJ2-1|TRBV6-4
CASSDSSGQGGNEQFF
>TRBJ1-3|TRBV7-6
CASSSTGRGTIYF
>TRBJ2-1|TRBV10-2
CASRGSGGAYNEQFF
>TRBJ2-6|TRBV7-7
CASSSLPGTGANVLTF
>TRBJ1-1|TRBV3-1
CASSFLGAEAFF
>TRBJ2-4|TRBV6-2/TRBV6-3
CASSLPPGNKNIQYF
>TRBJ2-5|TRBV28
CASSSVQETQYF
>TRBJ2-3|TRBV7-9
CASSRTSGTDTQYF
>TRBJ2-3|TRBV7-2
CASSPEARELDTQYF
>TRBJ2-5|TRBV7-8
CASSLGRTGETQYF
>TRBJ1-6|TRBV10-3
CATRDNDSPLHF
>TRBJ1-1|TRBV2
CASSESRGITEAFF
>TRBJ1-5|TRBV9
CASSPWDTLGQPQHF
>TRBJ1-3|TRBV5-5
CASSFRGVSGNTIYF
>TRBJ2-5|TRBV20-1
CSARGETQYF